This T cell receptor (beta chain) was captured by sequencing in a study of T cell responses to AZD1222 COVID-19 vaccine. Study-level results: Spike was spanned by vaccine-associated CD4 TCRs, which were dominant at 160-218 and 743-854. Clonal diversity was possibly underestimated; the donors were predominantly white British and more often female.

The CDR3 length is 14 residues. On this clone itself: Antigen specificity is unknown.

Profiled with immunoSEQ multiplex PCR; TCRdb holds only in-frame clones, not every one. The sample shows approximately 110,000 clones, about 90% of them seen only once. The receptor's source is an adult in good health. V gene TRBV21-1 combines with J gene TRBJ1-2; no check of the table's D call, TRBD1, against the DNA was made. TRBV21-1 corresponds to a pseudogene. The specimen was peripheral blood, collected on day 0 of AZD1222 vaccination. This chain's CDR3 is CASSYSDRVESYTF. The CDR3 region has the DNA TGTGCCAGCAGTTACTCGGACAGGGTTGAAAGCTACACCTTC.